The clone carrying this TCR gamma chain came up a few times. A single base separates this from a much larger clone, so it may be a read error. This entry belongs to a study of gamma-delta chains in newborns, infants, children. Germline trimming cut 5 bases from V and 2 bases from J; bases unmatched to any gene: 0. This CDR3 contains 15 residues. Germline values: CDR1 GITISATS, CDR2 ISYDGTV (reference sequence). TCRdb re-processed the reads via CATT. The top ten clones hold about a third of a sample with 500 to 650 gamma-chain clones, roughly 36% of them seen once. Specimen: blood. The clonotype was recovered from a child who was a newborn, infant or young child, either healthy, febrile or measles-vaccinated (not recorded which). This rearrangement joins TRGV9 to TRGJP. TCRdb supplies no J gene; here it was assigned by aligning the nucleotide sequence to germline. CDR3 DNA sequence: TGTGCCTTGTGGGGGCAAGAGTTGGGCAAAAAAATCAAGGTATTT. Translated, it gives CALWGQELGKKIKVF.